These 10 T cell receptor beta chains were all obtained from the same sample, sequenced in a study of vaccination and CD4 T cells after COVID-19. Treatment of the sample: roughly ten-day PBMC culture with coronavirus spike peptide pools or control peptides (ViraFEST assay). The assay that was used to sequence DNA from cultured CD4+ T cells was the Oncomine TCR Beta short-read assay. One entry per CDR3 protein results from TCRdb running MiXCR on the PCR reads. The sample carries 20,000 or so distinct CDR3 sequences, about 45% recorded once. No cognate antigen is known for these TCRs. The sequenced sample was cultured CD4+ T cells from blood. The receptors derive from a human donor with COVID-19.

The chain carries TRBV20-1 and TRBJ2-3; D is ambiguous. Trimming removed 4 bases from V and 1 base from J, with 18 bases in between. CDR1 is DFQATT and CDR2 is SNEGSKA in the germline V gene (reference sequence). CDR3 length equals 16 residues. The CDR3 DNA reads TGCAGTGCTACCCCTGGGCAGTCTTATCGCACAGATACGCAGTATTTT. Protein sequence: CSATPGQSYRTDTQYF.

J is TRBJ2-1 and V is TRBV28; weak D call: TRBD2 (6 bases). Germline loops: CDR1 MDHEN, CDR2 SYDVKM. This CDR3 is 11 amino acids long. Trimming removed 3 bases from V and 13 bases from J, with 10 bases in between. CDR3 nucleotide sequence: TGTGCCAGCAGTTTGGAGGGAGTACAGTTCTTC. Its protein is CASSLEGVQFF.

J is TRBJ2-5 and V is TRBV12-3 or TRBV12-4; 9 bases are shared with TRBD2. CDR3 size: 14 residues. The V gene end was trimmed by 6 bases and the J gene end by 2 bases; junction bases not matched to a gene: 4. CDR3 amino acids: CASSLTSGQETQYF. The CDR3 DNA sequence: TGTGCCAGCAGCTTGACTAGCGGACAAGAGACCCAGTACTTC.

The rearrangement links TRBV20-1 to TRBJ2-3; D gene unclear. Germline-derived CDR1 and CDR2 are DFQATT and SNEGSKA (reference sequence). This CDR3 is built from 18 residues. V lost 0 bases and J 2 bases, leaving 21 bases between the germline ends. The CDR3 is CSARDLRPVTTDTDTQYF. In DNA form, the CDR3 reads TGCAGTGCTAGAGATCTTCGACCCGTCACAACCGACACAGATACGCAGTATTTT.

The CDR3 is CASQGINYGYTF. DNA of the CDR3: TGTGCCAGCCAGGGGATTAACTATGGCTACACCTTC. The chain couples TRBV12-3 or TRBV12-4 to TRBJ1-2; possibly TRBD1 for D (6 bases). CDR3 length equals 12 residues. The V and J ends lost 8 bases and 1 base respectively, with 8 bases between them.

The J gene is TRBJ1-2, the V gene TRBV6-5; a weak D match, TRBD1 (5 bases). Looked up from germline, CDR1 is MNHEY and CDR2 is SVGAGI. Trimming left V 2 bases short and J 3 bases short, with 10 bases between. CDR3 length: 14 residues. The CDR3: CASSYGGTHYGYTF. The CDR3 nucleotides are TGTGCCAGCAGTTACGGGGGGACCCACTATGGCTACACCTTC.

CDR3 sequence reads: CATSDLRGGGNEQFF. The CDR3 nucleotides are TGTGCCACCAGTGATTTACGGGGGGGCGGCAATGAGCAGTTCTTC. The chain links TRBV24-1 to TRBJ2-1, with 8 bases identical to TRBD2. Losses at the gene ends were 1 base for V and 6 bases for J; bases not matched to a gene: 4. Germline V gene sequence: CDR1 KGHDR, CDR2 SFDVKD. The CDR3 runs 15 residues.

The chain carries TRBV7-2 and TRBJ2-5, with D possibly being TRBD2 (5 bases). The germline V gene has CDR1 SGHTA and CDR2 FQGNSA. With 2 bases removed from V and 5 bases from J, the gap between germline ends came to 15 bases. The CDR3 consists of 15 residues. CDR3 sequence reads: CASSLSVARRETQYF. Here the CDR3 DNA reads TGTGCCAGCAGCTTATCGGTAGCGAGGAGGGAGACCCAGTACTTC.

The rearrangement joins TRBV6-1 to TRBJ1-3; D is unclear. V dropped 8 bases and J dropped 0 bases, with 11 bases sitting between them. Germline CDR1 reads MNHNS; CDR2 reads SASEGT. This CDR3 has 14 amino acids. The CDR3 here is CASYTPGSGNTIYF. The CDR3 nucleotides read TGTGCCAGCTATACGCCGGGCTCTGGAAACACCATATATTTT.

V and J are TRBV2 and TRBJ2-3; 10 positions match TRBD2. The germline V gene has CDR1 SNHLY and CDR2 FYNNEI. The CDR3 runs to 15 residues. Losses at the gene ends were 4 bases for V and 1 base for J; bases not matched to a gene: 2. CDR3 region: CASSALAGGTDTQYF. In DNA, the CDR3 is TGTGCCAGCAGTGCCCTAGCGGGGGGCACAGATACGCAGTATTTT.